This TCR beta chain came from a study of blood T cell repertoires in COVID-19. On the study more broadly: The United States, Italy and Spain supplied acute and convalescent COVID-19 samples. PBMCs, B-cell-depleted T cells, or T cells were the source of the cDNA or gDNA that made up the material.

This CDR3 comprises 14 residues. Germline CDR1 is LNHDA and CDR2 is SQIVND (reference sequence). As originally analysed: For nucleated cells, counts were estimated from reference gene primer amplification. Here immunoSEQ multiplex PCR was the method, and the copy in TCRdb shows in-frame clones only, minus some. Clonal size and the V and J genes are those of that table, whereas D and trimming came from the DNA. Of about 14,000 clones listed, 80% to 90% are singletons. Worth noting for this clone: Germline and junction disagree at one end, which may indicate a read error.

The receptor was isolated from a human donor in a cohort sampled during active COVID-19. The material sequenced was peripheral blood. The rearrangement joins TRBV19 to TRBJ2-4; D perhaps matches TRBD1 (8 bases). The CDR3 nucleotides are TGTGCCAGTAGTATAGATCTGAGCGGGACAGGATCCTTCTTC. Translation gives CASSIDLSGTGSFF.